The sequence of this T cell receptor (beta chain) was determined in a study of monozygotic twins with inflammatory bowel disease. Germline V gene lookup returns CDR1 SGHTA and CDR2 FQGNSA. The CDR3 runs 16 residues. The UMIs carried a 6-nucleotide sample barcode, and they were added by template switching. TCRdb reprocessed the 5' RACE reads; each CDR3 protein has one entry and no DNA is given. Here the sample table reports under 350,000 distinct CDR3 sequences. Collection of a roughly 2.3 ml blood sample took place per donor. This chain links TRBV7-2 with TRBJ2-7; no DNA is available, so the TRBD1 call from TCRdb remains unchecked. The sequenced material came from blood. This receptor was identified in a human donor with ulcerative colitis or Crohn's disease, or a healthy co-twin of an affected twin (not recorded which). This CDR3 is CASSLGPGTGVNEQYF.